This T cell receptor beta chain stems from a study of T cell responses to AZD1222 COVID-19 vaccine. Profiled with immunoSEQ multiplex PCR; TCRdb holds only in-frame clones, not every one. The sample includes approximately 150,000 clones, around 84% of them seen just once. V shed 7 bases and J 0 bases; nucleotides not matched to a gene: 6. This CDR3 is 15 amino acids long. Germline V gene sequence: CDR1 MNHEY, CDR2 SVGAGI. Of note for this clone: Its antigen is unknown.

Study-wide results and limits: Epitopes outside B.1.351 and B.1.1.7 mutated regions reportedly drew nearly half of spike TCRs. In all cases, repertoires were sampled only after the peak T cell response. Vaccination with two AZD1222 doses was followed by a rise in Spike-specific TCR breadth and depth.

This chain connects TRBV6-5 to TRBJ2-5, with TRBD2 matching over 9 bases. The sequence was obtained from an adult who received the AZD1222 COVID-19 vaccine. The sample here was peripheral blood, taken 28 days after the second AZD1222 dose. This CDR3 is CASKASGKYQETQYF. In nucleotides, the CDR3 is TGTGCCAGCAAAGCTAGCGGGAAGTACCAAGAGACCCAGTACTTC.